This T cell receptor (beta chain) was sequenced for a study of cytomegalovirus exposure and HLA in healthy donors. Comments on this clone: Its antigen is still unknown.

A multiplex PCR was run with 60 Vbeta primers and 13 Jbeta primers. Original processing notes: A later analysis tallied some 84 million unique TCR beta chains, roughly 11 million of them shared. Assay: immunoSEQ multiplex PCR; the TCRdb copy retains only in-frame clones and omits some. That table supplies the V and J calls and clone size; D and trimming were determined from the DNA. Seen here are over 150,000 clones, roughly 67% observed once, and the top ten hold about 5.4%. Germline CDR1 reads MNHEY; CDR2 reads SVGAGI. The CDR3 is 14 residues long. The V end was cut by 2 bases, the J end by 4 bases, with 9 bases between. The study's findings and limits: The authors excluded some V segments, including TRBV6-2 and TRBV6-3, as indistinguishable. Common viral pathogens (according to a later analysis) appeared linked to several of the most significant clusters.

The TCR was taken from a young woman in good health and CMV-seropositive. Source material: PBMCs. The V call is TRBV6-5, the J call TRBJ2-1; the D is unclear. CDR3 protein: CASSYASSYNEQFF. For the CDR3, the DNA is TGTGCCAGCAGTTACGCGTCCTCTTACAATGAGCAGTTCTTC.